This T cell receptor beta chain is from a study of graft-versus-host responses after intestinal transplantation. About the study: Transplants were multivisceral, liver-intestinal, or isolated intestinal. Recipients across the board were started on anti-thymocyte globulin induction, then kept on tacrolimus and steroids for 2 to 4 years.

With regard to this clone: The antigen remains undetermined.

CDR1 WSHSY and CDR2 SAAADI come from the germline V gene. This CDR3 region has 15 residues. The V gene lost 5 bases and the J gene lost 6 bases, with 17 bases spanning the gap. The assay was immunoSEQ multiplex PCR, and TCRdb's table has in-frame clones only and misses some. The table lists about 39,000 clones, around 92% of them singletons. Overall study findings and caveats: Recipient marrow showed GvH clones, some seen first in ileum or blood. Individuals carrying graft-donor T cell macrochimerism showed high graft-versus-host to host-versus-graft clonal ratios in allografts.

This sample comprised PBMCs, obtained roughly 270 days after transplant. This chain joins TRBV10-2 and TRBJ1-5; D may be TRBD1 (5 bases). This sequence originates from a human patient who received an intestinal transplant, so some T cells may come from the graft donor. The CDR3 loop reads CASSSSGTGGQPQHF. DNA of the CDR3: TGCGCCAGCAGTTCATCCGGGACCGGGGGTCAGCCCCAGCATTTT.